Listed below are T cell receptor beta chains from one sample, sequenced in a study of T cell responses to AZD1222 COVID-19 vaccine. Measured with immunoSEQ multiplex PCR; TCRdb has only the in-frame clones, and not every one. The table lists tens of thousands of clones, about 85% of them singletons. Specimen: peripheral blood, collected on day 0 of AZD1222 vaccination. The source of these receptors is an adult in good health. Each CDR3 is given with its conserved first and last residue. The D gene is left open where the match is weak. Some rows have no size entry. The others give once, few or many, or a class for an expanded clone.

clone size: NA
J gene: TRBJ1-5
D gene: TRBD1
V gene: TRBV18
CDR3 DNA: TGTGCCAGCTCACCACAGGGACAGGGTAATCAGCCCCAGCATTTT
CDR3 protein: CASSPQGQGNQPQHF

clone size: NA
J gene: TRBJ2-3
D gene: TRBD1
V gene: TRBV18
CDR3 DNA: TGTGCCAGCTCACCGCTTGGGACAGGGAATCGTGATACGCAGTATTTT
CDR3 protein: CASSPLGTGNRDTQYF

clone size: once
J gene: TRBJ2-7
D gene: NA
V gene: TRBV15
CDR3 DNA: TGTGCCACCAGCAGAGAGGGCACGCCGGGCTACGAGCAGTACTTC
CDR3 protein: CATSREGTPGYEQYF

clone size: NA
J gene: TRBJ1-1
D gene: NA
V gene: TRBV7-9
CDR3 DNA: TGTGCCAGCAGCTTACCGACGCTGGACACTGAAGCTTTCTTT
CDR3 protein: CASSLPTLDTEAFF

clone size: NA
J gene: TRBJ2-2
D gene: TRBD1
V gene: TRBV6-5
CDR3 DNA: TGTGCCAGCAGTTCGCCGGGACAGGGGGTACACGGGGAGCTGTTTTTT
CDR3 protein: CASSSPGQGVHGELFF

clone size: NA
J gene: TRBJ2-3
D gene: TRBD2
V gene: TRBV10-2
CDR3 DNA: TGCGCCAGCAGTGAGTCGACTAGCGGAGATACGCAGTATTTT
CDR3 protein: CASSESTSGDTQYF

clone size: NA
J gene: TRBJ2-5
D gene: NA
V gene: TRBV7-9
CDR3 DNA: TGTGCCAGCAGATTGAGCGAGACCCAGTACTTC
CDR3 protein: CASRLSETQYF

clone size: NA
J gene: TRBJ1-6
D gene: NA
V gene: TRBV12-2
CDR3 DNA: TGTGCAAGTCGCTTTGGGACAGCCTATAATTCACCCCTCCACTTT
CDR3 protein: CASRFGTAYNSPLHF

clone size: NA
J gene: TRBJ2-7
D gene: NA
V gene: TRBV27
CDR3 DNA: TGTGCCAGCAGTGACCCCCCTTTTTACGAGCAGTACTTC
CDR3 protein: CASSDPPFYEQYF

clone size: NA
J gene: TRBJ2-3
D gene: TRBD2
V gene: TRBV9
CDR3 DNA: TGTGCCAGCAGCGTAGGAGGGACTAGCGGGGGGGCCGGCACAGATACGCAGTATTTT
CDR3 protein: CASSVGGTSGGAGTDTQYF

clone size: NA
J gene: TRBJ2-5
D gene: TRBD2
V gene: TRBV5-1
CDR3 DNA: TGCGCCAGCAGCTTTTCTAGCGGAGAAGAGACCCAGTACTTC
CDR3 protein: CASSFSSGEETQYF

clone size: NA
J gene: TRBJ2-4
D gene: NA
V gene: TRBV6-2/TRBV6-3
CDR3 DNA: TGTGCCAGCAGTTACTCGTATGGACAGCTACTAGCCAAAAACATTCAGTACTTC
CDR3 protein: CASSYSYGQLLAKNIQYF

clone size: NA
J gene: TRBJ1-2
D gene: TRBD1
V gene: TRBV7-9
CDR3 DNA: TGTGCCAGCAGCGTCGCGAGCAGGGGGGACTATGGCTACACCTTC
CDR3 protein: CASSVASRGDYGYTF

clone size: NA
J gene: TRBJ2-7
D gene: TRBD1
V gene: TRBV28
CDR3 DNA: TGTGCCAGCATCTCAGGGGGCTTTATCCACGAGCAGTACTTC
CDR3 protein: CASISGGFIHEQYF

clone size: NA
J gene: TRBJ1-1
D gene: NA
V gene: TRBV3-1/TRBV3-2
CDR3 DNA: TGTGCCAGCAGACTTGGTACGAACACTGAAGCTTTCTTT
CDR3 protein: CASRLGTNTEAFF

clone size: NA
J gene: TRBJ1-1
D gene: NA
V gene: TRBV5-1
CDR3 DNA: TGCGCCAGCAGCCCGGGACCGAGGGAGAACACTGAAGCTTTCTTT
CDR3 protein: CASSPGPRENTEAFF

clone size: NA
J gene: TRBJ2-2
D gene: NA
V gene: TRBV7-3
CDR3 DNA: TGTGCCAGCAGGGAGGGGAACACCGGGGAGCTGTTTTTT
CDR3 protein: CASREGNTGELFF

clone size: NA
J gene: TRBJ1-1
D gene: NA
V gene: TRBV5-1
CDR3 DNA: TGCGCCAGCAGCGCCGAACCGACAGGCTGGGACACTGAAGCTTTCTTT
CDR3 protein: CASSAEPTGWDTEAFF

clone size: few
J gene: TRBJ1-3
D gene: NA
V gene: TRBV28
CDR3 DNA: TGTGCCACAGGCCCCGGGTCTGACTCTGGAAACACCATATATTTT
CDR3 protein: CATGPGSDSGNTIYF

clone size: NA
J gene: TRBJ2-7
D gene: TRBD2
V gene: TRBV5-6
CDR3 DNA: TGTGCCAGCAGCTACCTGACTAGCGGGGGGGCCCACTCCTACGAGCAGTACTTC
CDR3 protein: CASSYLTSGGAHSYEQYF

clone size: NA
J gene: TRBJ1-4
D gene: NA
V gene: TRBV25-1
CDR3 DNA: TGTGCCAGCAGTGAATACTATGCAACTAATGAAAAACTGTTTTTT
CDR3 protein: CASSEYYATNEKLFF

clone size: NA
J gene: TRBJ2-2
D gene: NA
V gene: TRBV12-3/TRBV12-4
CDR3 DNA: TGTGCCAGCAGTTTTCCGGGTGTCGGGGAGCTGTTTTTT
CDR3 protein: CASSFPGVGELFF

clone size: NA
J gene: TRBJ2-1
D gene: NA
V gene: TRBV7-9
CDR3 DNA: TGTGCCAGCAGCTTAGCGAGACCCCTCTCGGGCTCCTACAATGAGCAGTTCTTC
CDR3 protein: CASSLARPLSGSYNEQFF

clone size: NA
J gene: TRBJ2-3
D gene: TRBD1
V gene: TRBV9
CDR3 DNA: TGTGCCAGCAGAGGGACAGGGTTTACAGATACGCAGTATTTT
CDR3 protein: CASRGTGFTDTQYF

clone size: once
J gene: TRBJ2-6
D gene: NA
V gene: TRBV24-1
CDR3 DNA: TGTGCCACCAGTGACTCCCGACAGGGGGCCAACGTCCTGACTTTC
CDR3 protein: CATSDSRQGANVLTF

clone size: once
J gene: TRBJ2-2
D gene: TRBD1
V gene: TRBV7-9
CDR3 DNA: TGTGCCAGCAGTCTCAGGGGGCATAACACCGGGGAGCTGTTTTTT
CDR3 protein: CASSLRGHNTGELFF

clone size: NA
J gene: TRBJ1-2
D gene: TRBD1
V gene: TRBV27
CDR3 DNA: TGTGCCAGCAGTTCGTACAGGGGGGCCAGGGGCTACACCTTC
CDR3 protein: CASSSYRGARGYTF

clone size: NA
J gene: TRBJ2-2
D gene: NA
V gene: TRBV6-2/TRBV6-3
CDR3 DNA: TGTGCCAGCAGTTCCGCTCCGGCCACCGGGGAGCTGTTTTTT
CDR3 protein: CASSSAPATGELFF

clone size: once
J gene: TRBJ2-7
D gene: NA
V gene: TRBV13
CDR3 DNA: TGTGCCAGCAGCTTCCAGAAAAGGGAGCAGTACTTC
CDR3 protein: CASSFQKREQYF

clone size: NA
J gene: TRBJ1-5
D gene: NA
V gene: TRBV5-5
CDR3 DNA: TGTGCCAGCAGCTTAATCCCCCGCGGAGCCAATCAGCCCCAGCATTTT
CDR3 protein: CASSLIPRGANQPQHF

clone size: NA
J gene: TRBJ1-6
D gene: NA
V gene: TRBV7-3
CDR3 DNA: TGTGCCAGCAGCTTAAATAGCCCAGGGAATTCACCCCTCCACTTT
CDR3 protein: CASSLNSPGNSPLHF

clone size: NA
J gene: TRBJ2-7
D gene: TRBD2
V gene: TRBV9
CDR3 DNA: TGTGCCAGCAGCGTGGGTAGCGGGGTGGGCTCCTACGAGCAGTACTTC
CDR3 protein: CASSVGSGVGSYEQYF

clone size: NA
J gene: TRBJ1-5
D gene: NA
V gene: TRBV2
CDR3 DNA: TGTGCCAGCAGTGAAAAGGGGCTCGGCAATCAGCCCCAGCATTTT
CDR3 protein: CASSEKGLGNQPQHF

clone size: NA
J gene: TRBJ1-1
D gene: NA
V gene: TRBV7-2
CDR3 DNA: TGTGCCAGCAGCTTAGCAAGGGGGGGATACACTGAAGCTTTCTTT
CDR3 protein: CASSLARGGYTEAFF

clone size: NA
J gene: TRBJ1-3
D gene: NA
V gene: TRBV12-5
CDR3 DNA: TGTGCTAGTGGTTTGTGGGCGGCGGACACCATATATTTT
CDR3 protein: CASGLWAADTIYF

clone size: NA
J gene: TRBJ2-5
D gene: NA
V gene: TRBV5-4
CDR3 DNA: TGTGCCAGCAGCTTCCAAGAGACCCAGTACTTC
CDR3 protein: CASSFQETQYF

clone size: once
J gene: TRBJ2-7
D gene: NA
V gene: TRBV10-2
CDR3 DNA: TGCGCCAGCAGCTTAGCCCTCAGCTCCTACGAGCAGTACTTC
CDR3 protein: CASSLALSSYEQYF

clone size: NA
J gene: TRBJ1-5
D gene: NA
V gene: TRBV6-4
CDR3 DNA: TGTGCCAGCAGTCGGGAAGGTGGGAGCAATCAGCCCCAGCATTTT
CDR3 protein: CASSREGGSNQPQHF

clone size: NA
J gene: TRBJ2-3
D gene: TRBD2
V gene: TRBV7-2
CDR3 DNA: TGTGCCAGCAGCCCGAGACTAGCGGGGGCCCGCACAGATACGCAGTATTTT
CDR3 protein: CASSPRLAGARTDTQYF

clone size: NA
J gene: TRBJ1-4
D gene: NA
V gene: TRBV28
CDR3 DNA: TGTGCCAGCAGTTCCCCGGACCGGGATGAAAAACTGTTTTTT
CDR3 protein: CASSSPDRDEKLFF

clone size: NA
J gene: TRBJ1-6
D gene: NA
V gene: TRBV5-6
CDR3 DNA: TGTGCCAGCAGCTCACAGGCTTATAATTCACCCCTCCACTTT
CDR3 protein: CASSSQAYNSPLHF

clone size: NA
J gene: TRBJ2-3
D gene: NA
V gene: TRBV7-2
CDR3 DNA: TGTGCCAGCAGCTTATCAGATACGCAGTATTTT
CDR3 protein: CASSLSDTQYF

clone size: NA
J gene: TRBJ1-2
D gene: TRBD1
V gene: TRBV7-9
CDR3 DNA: TGTGCCAGCAGCTTAAACAGGGGATATGGCTACACCTTC
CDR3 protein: CASSLNRGYGYTF

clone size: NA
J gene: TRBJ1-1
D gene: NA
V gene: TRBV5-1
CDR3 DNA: TGCGCCAGCAGCTGGAAGCCAGGGCCTACGGAGAACACTGAAGCTTTCTTT
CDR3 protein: CASSWKPGPTENTEAFF

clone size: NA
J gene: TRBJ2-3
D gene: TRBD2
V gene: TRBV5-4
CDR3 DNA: TGTGCCAGCAGCTTCCGGGGGGGGGCCACAGATACGCAGTATTTT
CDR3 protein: CASSFRGGATDTQYF

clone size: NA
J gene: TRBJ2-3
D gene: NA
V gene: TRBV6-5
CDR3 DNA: TGTGCCAGCCTCCCCCCTGGCACAGATACGCAGTATTTT
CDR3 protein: CASLPPGTDTQYF